The 21 T cell receptor beta chains below were found in one sample sequenced in a study of blood T cell repertoires in COVID-19. Some clones are missing from TCRdb's copy, which holds only in-frame ones; the method was immunoSEQ multiplex PCR. The table lists 110,000 or so clones, 90% of them singletons. Sequencing input: peripheral blood. The receptor set was obtained from a woman between 45 and 65 years old with acute or convalescent COVID-19.

The genes are TRBV12-3 or TRBV12-4 and TRBJ1-2; 7 bases fit TRBD1. The CDR3 loop spans 13 amino acids. The ends lost 6 bases at V and 7 bases at J; junction bases unmatched: 8. The CDR3 loop is CASSRGQVTGYTF. In DNA, the CDR3 is TGTGCCAGCAGCCGCGGACAGGTGACTGGCTACACCTTC.

This clone was seen once. This sequence joins TRBV30 and TRBJ1-5; TRBD1 aligns across 9 bases. This CDR3 region has 14 residues. V was pared by 7 bases and J by 9 bases, with 13 bases of the junction left unmatched. Germline V CDR1 and CDR2: GTSNPN, SVGIG (reference sequence). CDR3 bases: TGTGCCTACAAACAGGGGGCGAAGGGAGCGCCCCAGCATTTT. This encodes CAYKQGAKGAPQHF. The full variable domain, completed using reference TRBV30 and TRBJ1-5, is SQTIHQWPATLVQPVGSPLSLECTVEGTSNPNLYWYRQAAGRGLQLLFYSVGIGQISSEVPQNLSASRPQDRQFILSSKKLLLSDSGFYLCAYKQGAKGAPQHFGDGTRLSIL.

The rearrangement links TRBV28 to TRBJ1-4; TRBD1 matches 7 bases. CDR3 length equals 15 residues. From germline, CDR1 is MDHEN and CDR2 SYDVKM. Trimming cost V 1 base and J 8 bases; bases outside gene matches: 7. The CDR3 sequence: CASSLSTGIPEKLFF. As DNA, the CDR3 is TGTGCCAGCAGTTTATCGACAGGGATACCAGAAAAACTGTTTTTT.

The chain carries TRBV12-3 or TRBV12-4 and TRBJ2-7; no firm D call. V gave up 0 bases and J gave up 2 bases, with 5 bases separating them. The CDR3 spans 13 residues. CDR3 amino acids: CASSLAATYEQYF. CDR3 in DNA: TGTGCCAGCAGTTTAGCGGCAACCTACGAGCAGTACTTC.

This chain connects TRBV12-1 to TRBJ1-6. TRBV12-1 is deemed a pseudogene. The CDR3 is made up of 17 amino acids. The CDR3 sequence is CASSFKRRTAYNSPLHF. The CDR3, as DNA: TGTGCCAGCAGCTTTAAGAGGCGAACTGCCTATAATTCACCCCTCCACTTT.

The chain links TRBV4-1 to TRBJ2-3; tentative D call: TRBD2 (7 bases). Germline V gene lookup returns CDR1 MGHRA and CDR2 YSYEKL. CDR3 size: 13 residues. V lost 0 bases to trimming and J lost 14 bases, with 15 bases between them. The CDR3 sequence is CASSQDLPGGMYF. The CDR3 nucleotides read TGCGCCAGCAGCCAAGATCTACCGGGGGGCATGTATTTT.

The chain uses TRBV7-6 and TRBJ1-3; D may be TRBD1 (6 bases). The germline gives CDR1 SGHVS, CDR2 FNYEAQ. This CDR3 is 18 amino acids long. The germline V and J ends were trimmed by 5 bases and 0 bases, with 20 bases remaining between them. In DNA, the CDR3 is TGTGCCAGCAGCCTAGGGTCACAGGGACCCATCTCTGGAAACACCATATATTTT. It codes for CASSLGSQGPISGNTIYF.

The J gene is TRBJ2-7, the V gene TRBV10-1; 7 bases map to TRBD2. The CDR3 contains 15 residues. Germline CDR1 and CDR2: WNHNN and SYGVQD (reference sequence). The junction had 15 bases not matched to a gene; V was cut back by 6 bases and J by 7 bases. This CDR3 reads CASRESGTTLKEQYF. CDR3 bases: TGCGCCAGCAGGGAAAGTGGGACTACCCTTAAAGAGCAGTACTTC.

This clone came up once. The chain combines TRBV30 with TRBJ2-1; D possibly corresponds to TRBD1 (5 bases). Deletions cut 5 bases from V and 0 bases from J, with 11 bases between. The germline gives CDR1 GTSNPN, CDR2 SVGIG (reference sequence). The CDR3 is made up of 14 amino acids. The CDR3 nucleotides read TGTGCCTGGGGACATTTGAGCTCCTACAATGAGCAGTTCTTC. Translated, it gives CAWGHLSSYNEQFF.

V is TRBV6-2 or TRBV6-3 and J is TRBJ2-7; D perhaps matches TRBD2 (6 bases). The CDR3 extends over 16 amino acids. Trimming took 2 bases from V and 2 from J, leaving 16 bases between them. Germline-derived CDR1 and CDR2 are MNHEY and SVGEGT. For the CDR3, the DNA is TGTGCCAGCAGTTACCGAGACGGGAGAACTACCTACGAGCAGTACTTC. This gives the protein CASSYRDGRTTYEQYF.

Comments on this clone: Different DNA sequences within this sample yield the same CDR3. CDR3 nucleotide sequence: TGTGCCAGCAGCTTAGCTAGCGGGAGTTACGAGCAGTACTTC. The encoded protein is CASSLASGSYEQYF. The chain employs TRBV7-9 and TRBJ2-7; 9 bases map to TRBD2. This CDR3 has 14 amino acids. Germline CDR1 SEHNR, CDR2 FQNEAQ (reference sequence). V dropped 0 bases and J dropped 4; count of bases not matched to a gene: 1.

The V call is TRBV6-5, the J call TRBJ1-4; maybe TRBD1 (6 bases). CDR3 length: 12 amino acids. Trimming removed 8 bases at V and 8 bases at J, with 12 bases between. From germline, CDR1 is MNHEY and CDR2 SVGAGI. The CDR3 DNA is TGTGCCAGCTCAGGGCAGGGGGAAAAACTGTTTTTT. It is translated as CASSGQGEKLFF.

This chain links TRBV14 with TRBJ1-2; no firm D call. The CDR3 loop spans 14 amino acids. Trimming shortened V by 4 bases and J by 2 bases, and 11 bases separated the two germline ends. Germline V gene lookup returns CDR1 SGHDN and CDR2 FVKESK. The CDR3 loop reads CASSPIGPNYGYTF. DNA for the CDR3: TGTGCCAGCAGCCCGATTGGCCCCAACTATGGCTACACCTTC.

This chain uses TRBV28 with TRBJ2-5; unclear D gene. V gave up 8 bases and J gave up 0 bases, with 4 bases separating them. Germline CDR1 reads MDHEN; CDR2 reads SYDVKM. The CDR3 has 11 residues. In DNA, the CDR3 is TGTGCCAGCGCGGACCAAGAGACCCAGTACTTC. It encodes CASADQETQYF.

The rearrangement joins TRBV9 to TRBJ1-6, with a tentative D call TRBD1 (5 bases). The CDR3 spans 13 residues. Germline CDR1 SGDLS, CDR2 YYNGEE. V lost 2 bases and J lost 7, with 7 bases in between. DNA for the CDR3: TGTGCCAGCAGCGTCGACAGAAATTCACCCCTCCACTTT. Translated, it gives CASSVDRNSPLHF.

This chain joins TRBV10-3 and TRBJ1-2; weak D call: TRBD1 (6 bases). Trimming pared 4 bases from V and 4 bases from J, leaving 13 bases between. The germline CDR1 and CDR2 sequences are ENHRY and SYGVKD. The CDR3 is 14 residues long. The CDR3: CAISGDTGGYGYTF. The CDR3 DNA reads TGTGCCATCAGTGGGGACACGGGGGGCTATGGCTACACCTTC.

This clone was recorded once. The genes are TRBV10-2 and TRBJ1-2; D possibly corresponds to TRBD1 (6 bases). The CDR3 runs to 13 residues. CDR1 is WSHSY and CDR2 is SAAADI in the germline V gene. V lost 6 bases to trimming and J lost 8 bases, with 16 bases between them. The CDR3 here is CASSASGELGYTF. For the CDR3, the DNA is TGCGCCAGCAGCGCCTCAGGGGAGTTAGGCTACACCTTC.

The chain combines TRBV6-7 with TRBJ2-1; 15 bases align to TRBD2. TRBV6-7 is noted as an ORF with a role that remains uncertain. Trimming removed 7 bases from V and 7 bases from J; junction bases left unmatched: 5. The CDR3 covers 15 residues. This CDR3 is CASKSGTSGGNEQFF. DNA of the CDR3: TGTGCCAGCAAAAGTGGGACTAGCGGGGGGAATGAGCAGTTCTTC.

The chain carries TRBV15 and TRBJ1-4; no reliable D call. This CDR3 spans 15 amino acids. Deletions cut 7 bases from V and 5 bases from J, with 17 bases between. Germline-derived CDR1 and CDR2 are LNHNV and YYDKDF (reference sequence). DNA of the CDR3: TGTGCCACCACCAAGGACTTTGCGGGGAATGAAAAACTGTTTTTT. Amino acids: CATTKDFAGNEKLFF.

This chain connects TRBV27 to TRBJ1-6, with D unresolved. V was shortened by 1 base and J by 6 bases, with 7 bases between the two germline ends. Per the germline V gene, CDR1 is MNHEY and CDR2 is SMNVEV (reference sequence). This CDR3 spans 14 amino acids. CDR3 DNA sequence: TGTGCCAGCAGTTTATACGGAGGTAATTCACCCCTCCACTTT. It codes for CASSLYGGNSPLHF.

The rearrangement uses TRBV5-6 and TRBJ1-4; weak D call: TRBD1 (5 bases). The CDR3 loop spans 14 amino acids. V was cut by 0 bases and J by 5 bases, with 8 bases left in between. Germline V CDR1 and CDR2: SGHDT, YYEEEE. The CDR3 region has the DNA TGTGCCAGCAGCTTGGCTAGGGGAAATGAAAAACTGTTTTTT. Encoded protein: CASSLARGNEKLFF.